The 3 T cell receptor beta chains below all came from one sample that was sequenced in a study of blood T cell repertoires in COVID-19. Method: immunoSEQ multiplex PCR; TCRdb's copy keeps in-frame clones and lacks some. This sample has 50,000 to 65,000 clones, with 80% to 95% found just once. The sequencing input was peripheral blood. The receptors were sampled from a human donor in a cohort sampled during active COVID-19.

V usage is TRBV28 and J usage is TRBJ2-2, with D possibly being TRBD1 (5 bases). CDR3 length equals 15 residues. V lost 5 bases and J lost 4, with 14 bases in between. CDR1 MDHEN and CDR2 SYDVKM come from the germline V gene. The CDR3 DNA is TGTGCCAGCAGTATACGGACACGTCCCACCGGGGAGCTGTTTTTT. Its translation is CASSIRTRPTGELFF.

The chain employs TRBV10-3 and TRBJ1-2; 8 nucleotides line up with TRBD1. The germline V gene encodes CDR1 ENHRY and CDR2 SYGVKD. The junction had 5 bases not matched to a gene; V was cut back by 10 bases and J by 4 bases. The CDR3 has 12 residues. CDR3 loop: CATLGQGYGYTF. The CDR3 DNA reads TGTGCCACCCTCGGACAGGGCTATGGCTACACCTTC.

The chain carries TRBV5-1 and TRBJ1-1; the D gene is possibly TRBD1 (6 bases). The germline V gene encodes CDR1 SGHRS and CDR2 YFSETQ. The CDR3 runs 14 residues. V lost 4 bases to trimming and J lost 5 bases, with 15 bases between them. CDR3 protein: CASSQEQGRTEAFF. The CDR3 nucleotides read TGCGCCAGCAGCCAGGAACAGGGTAGGACTGAAGCTTTCTTT.